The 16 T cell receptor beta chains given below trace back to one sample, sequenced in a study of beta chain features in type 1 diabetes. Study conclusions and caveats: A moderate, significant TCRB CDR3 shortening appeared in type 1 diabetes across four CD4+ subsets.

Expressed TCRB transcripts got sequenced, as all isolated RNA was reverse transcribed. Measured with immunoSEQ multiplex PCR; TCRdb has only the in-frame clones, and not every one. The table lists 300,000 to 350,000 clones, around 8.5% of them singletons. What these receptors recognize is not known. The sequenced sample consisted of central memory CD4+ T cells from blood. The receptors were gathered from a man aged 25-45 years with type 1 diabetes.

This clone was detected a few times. The CDR3 protein is CASSHSGGSLTDTQYF. In DNA form, the CDR3 reads TGTGCCAGCAGCCACAGCGGGGGGTCCCTCACAGATACGCAGTATTTT. The chain combines TRBV11-2 with TRBJ2-3, with 9 nucleotides matching TRBD2. The CDR3 is 16 residues long. Germline values: CDR1 SGHAT, CDR2 FQNNGV. Losses at the gene ends were 5 bases for V and 2 bases for J; bases not matched to a gene: 8.

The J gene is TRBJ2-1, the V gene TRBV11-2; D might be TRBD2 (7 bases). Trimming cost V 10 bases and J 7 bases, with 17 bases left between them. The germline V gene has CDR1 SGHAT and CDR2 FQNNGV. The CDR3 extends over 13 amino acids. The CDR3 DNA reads TGTGCCATAGGAGGGGGGGGTTTGAATGAGCAGTTCTTC. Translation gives CAIGGGGLNEQFF.

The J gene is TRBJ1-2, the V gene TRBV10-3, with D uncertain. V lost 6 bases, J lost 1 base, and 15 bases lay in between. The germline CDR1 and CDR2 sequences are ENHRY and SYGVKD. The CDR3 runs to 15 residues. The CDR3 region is CAISSSSGDNYGYTF. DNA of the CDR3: TGTGCCATCAGCAGTTCTTCAGGCGATAACTATGGCTACACCTTC.

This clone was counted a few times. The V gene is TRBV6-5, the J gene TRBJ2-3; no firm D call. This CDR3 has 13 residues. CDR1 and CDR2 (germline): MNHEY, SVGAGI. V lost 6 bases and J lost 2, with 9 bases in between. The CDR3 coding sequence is TGTGCCAGCAGGTCTTTCTTCACAGATACGCAGTATTTT. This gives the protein CASRSFFTDTQYF.

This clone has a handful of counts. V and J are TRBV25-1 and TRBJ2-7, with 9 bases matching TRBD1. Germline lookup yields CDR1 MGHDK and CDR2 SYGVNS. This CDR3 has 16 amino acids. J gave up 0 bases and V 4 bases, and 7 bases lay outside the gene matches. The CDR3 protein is CASSGMGQGSSYEQYF. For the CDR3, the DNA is TGTGCCAGCAGTGGAATGGGACAGGGTAGCTCCTACGAGCAGTACTTC.

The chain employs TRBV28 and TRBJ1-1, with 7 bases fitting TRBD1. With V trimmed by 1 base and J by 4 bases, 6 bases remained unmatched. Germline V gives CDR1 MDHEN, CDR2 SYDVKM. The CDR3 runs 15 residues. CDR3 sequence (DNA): TGTGCCAGCAGTTTATACCCCCCAGGGGGCACTGAAGCTTTCTTT. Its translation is CASSLYPPGGTEAFF.

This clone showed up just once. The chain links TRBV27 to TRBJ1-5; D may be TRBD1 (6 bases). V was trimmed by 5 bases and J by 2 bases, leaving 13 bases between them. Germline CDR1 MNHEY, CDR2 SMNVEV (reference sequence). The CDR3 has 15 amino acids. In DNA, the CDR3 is TGTGCCAGCAGTGGGCTTAGGGGGGGCAATCAGCCCCAGCATTTT. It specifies CASSGLRGGNQPQHF.

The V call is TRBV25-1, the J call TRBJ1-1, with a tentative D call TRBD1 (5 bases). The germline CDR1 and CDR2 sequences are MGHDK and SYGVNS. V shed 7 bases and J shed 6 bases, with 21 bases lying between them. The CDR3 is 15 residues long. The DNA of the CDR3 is TGTGCCAGCATTAAAAAGGGAGACAGTAATCCTGAAGCTTTCTTT. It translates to CASIKKGDSNPEAFF.

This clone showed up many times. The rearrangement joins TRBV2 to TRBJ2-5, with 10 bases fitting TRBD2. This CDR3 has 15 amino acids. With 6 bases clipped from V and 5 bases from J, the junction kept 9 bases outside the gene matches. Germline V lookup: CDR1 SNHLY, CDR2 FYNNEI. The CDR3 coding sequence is TGTGCCAGCAGCGCTAGCGGGGGCGAACTGGAGACCCAGTACTTC. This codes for CASSASGGELETQYF.

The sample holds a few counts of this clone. The CDR3 DNA is TGTGCCAGCAGGATTGACAGGTCTAACACTGAAGCTTTCTTT. It encodes CASRIDRSNTEAFF. The V gene is TRBV28, the J gene TRBJ1-1, with D maybe TRBD1 (6 bases). Germline CDR1 is MDHEN and CDR2 is SYDVKM. Trimming took off 6 bases at V and 2 bases at J, with 13 bases between the two ends. There are 14 residues in the CDR3.

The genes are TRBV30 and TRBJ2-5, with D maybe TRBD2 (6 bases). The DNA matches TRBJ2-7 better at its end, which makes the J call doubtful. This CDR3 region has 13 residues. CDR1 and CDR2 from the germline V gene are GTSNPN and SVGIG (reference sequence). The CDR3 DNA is TGTGCCTGGGGGTTTAGCGGTTCCTACGAGCAGTACTTC. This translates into CAWGFSGSYEQYF.

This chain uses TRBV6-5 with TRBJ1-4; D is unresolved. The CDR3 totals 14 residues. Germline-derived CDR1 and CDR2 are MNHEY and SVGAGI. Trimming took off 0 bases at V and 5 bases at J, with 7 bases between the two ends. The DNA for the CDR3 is TGTGCCAGCAGTTACTCAGAGACAAATGAAAAACTGTTTTTT. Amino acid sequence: CASSYSETNEKLFF.

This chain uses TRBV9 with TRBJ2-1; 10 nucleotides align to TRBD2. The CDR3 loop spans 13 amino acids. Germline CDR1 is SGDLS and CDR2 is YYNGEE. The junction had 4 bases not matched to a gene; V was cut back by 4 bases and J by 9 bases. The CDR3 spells CASSQRTSGEQFF. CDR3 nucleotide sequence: TGTGCCAGCAGCCAAAGGACTAGCGGTGAGCAGTTCTTC. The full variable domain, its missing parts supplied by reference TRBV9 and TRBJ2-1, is DSGVTQTPKHLITATGQRVTLRCSPRSGDLSVYWYQQSLDQGLQFLIQYYNGEERAKGNILERFSAQQFPDLHSELNLSSLELGDSALYFCASSQRTSGEQFFGPGTRLTVL.

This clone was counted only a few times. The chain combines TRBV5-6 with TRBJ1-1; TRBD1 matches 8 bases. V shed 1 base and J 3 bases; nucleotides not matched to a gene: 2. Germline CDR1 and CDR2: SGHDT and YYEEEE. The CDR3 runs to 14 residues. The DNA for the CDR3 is TGTGCCAGCAGCTTGCCAGGGGGCGACACTGAAGCTTTCTTT. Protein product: CASSLPGGDTEAFF. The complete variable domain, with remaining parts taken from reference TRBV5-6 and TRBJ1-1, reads DAGVTQSPTHLIKTRGQQVTLRCSPKSGHDTVSWYQQALGQGPQFIFQYYEEEERQRGNFPDRFSGHQFPNYSSELNVNALLLGDSALYLCASSLPGGDTEAFFGQGTRLTVV.

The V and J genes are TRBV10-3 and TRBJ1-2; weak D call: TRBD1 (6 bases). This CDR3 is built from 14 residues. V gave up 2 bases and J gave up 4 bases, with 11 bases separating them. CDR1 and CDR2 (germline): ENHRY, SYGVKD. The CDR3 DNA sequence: TGTGCCATCAGTGAGGGGTGGGGGCCCTATGGCTACACCTTC. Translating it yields CAISEGWGPYGYTF.

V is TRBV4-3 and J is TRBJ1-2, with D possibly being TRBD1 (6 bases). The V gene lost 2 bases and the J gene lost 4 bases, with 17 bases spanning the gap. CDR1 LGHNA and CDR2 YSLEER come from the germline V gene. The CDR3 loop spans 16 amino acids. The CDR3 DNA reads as TGCGCCAGCAGCCAAAGCGGCCAGGGGCGACCCTATGGCTACACCTTC. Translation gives CASSQSGQGRPYGYTF.